Detailed here is one T cell receptor (beta chain). Its antigen is not identified. This specimen comes from a study of blood T cells in healthy people across ages. Findings and caveats of the study: Researchers report that TCR beta diversity correlated strongly with naive T cell percentage.

The use of a sample-barcoded 5' primer and a J-beta primer mix characterized a second PCR of about 7 to 12 cycles. MiXCR, applied by TCRdb to the 5' RACE reads, yields one record per CDR3 protein. The sample carries approximately 880,000 distinct CDR3 sequences, 40% to 60% recorded once. Sample: blood. This clonotype originated in a young man in good health.

The CDR3 reads CASSVGATGELFF. The CDR3 coding sequence is TGTGCCAGCAGCGTAGGGGCAACCGGGGAGCTGTTTTTT. The chain links TRBV9 to TRBJ2-2; no clear D. V was shortened by 0 bases and J by 5 bases, with 5 bases between the two germline ends. Looked up from germline, CDR1 is SGDLS and CDR2 is YYNGEE. The CDR3 totals 13 residues.